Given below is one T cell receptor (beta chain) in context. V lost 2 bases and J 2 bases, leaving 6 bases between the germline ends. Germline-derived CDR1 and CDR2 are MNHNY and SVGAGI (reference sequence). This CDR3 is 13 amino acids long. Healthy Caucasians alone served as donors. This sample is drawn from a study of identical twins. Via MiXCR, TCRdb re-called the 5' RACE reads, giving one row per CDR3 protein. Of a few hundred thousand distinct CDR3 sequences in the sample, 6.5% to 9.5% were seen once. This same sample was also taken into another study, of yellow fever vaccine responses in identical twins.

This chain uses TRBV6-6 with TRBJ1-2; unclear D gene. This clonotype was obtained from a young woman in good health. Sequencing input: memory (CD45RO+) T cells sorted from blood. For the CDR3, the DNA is TGTGCCAGCAGTTACGGAGGCAACTATGGCTACACCTTC. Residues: CASSYGGNYGYTF.